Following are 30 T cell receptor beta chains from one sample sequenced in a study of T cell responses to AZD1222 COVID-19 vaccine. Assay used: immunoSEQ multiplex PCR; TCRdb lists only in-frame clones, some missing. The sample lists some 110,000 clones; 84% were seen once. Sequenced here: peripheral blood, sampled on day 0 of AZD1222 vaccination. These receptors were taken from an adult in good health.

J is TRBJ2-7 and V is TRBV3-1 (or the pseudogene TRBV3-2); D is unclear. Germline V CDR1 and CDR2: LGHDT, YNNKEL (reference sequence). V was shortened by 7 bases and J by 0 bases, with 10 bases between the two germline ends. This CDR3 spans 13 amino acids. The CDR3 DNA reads TGTGCCAGCACCGACACTAACTCCTACGAGCAGTACTTC. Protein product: CASTDTNSYEQYF.

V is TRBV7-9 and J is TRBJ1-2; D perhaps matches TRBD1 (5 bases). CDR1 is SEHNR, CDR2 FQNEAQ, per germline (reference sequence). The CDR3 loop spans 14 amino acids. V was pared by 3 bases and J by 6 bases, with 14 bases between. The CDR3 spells CASSLGLSKDGYTF. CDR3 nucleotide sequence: TGTGCCAGCAGCTTGGGACTGTCTAAGGATGGCTACACCTTC.

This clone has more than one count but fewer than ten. The DNA of the CDR3 is TGCGCCAGCAGCTTGGCCGACCACAGCTCTGGAAACACCATATATTTT. Protein: CASSLADHSSGNTIYF. This chain links TRBV5-1 with TRBJ1-3; D ambiguous. The CDR3 spans 16 residues. Germline-derived CDR1 and CDR2 are SGHRS and YFSETQ. V shed 0 bases and J shed 0 bases, with 10 bases lying between them.

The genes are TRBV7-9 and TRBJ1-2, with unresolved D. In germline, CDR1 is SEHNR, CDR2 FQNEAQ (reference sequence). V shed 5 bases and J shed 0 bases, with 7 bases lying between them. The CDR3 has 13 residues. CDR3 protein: CASSLNTNYGYTF. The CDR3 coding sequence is TGTGCCAGCAGCCTCAACACTAACTATGGCTACACCTTC. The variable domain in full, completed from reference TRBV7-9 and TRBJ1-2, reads DTGVSQNPRHKITKRGQNVTFRCDPISEHNRLYWYRQTLGQGPEFLTYFQNEAQLEKSRLLSDRFSAERPKGSFSTLEIQRTEQGDSAMYLCASSLNTNYGYTFGSGTRLTVV.

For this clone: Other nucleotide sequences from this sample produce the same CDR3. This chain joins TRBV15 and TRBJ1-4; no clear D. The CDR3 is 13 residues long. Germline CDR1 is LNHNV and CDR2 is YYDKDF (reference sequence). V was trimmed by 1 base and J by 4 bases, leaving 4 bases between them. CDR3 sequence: CATSRGRNEKLFF. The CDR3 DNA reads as TGTGCCACCAGCAGAGGCCGTAATGAAAAACTGTTTTTT.

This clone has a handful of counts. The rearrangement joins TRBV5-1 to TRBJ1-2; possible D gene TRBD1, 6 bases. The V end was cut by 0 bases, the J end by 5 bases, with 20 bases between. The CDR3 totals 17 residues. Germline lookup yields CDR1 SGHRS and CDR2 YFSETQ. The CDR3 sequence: CASSLAGGTITQYGYTF. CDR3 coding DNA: TGCGCCAGCAGCTTGGCCGGGGGCACCATTACTCAATATGGCTACACCTTC.

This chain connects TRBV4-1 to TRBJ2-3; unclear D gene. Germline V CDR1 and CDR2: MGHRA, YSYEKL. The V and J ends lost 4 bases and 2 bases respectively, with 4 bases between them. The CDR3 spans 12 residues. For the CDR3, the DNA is TGCGCCAGCAGCCTAAACACAGATACGCAGTATTTT. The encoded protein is CASSLNTDTQYF.

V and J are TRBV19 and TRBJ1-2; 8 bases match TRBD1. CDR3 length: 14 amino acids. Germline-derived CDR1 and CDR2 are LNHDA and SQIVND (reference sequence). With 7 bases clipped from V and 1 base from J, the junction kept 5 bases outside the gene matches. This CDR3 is CASIGTGDNYGYTF. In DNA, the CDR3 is TGTGCCAGTATTGGGACAGGAGATAACTATGGCTACACCTTC.

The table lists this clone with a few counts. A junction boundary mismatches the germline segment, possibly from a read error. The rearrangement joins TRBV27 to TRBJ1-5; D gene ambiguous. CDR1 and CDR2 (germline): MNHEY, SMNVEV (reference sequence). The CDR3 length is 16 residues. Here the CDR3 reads CASGLAGKGPDQPQHF. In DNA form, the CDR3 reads TGTGCCAGCGGTTTAGCCGGGAAGGGCCCCGATCAGCCCCAGCATTTT.

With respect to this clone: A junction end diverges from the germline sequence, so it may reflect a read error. Here the CDR3 reads CASSYSPRRGQIF. The CDR3, as DNA: TGTGCCAGCAGTTACTCCCCCCGCCGCGGGCAGATCTTC. The chain combines TRBV6-5 with TRBJ2-1; maybe TRBD2 (5 bases). Germline V lookup: CDR1 MNHEY, CDR2 SVGAGI. This CDR3 has 13 amino acids.

The CDR3 bases are TGTGCCAGCAGTTTCGAGGGGGGGGGTCAGCCCCAGCATTTT. This gives the protein CASSFEGGGQPQHF. The J gene is TRBJ1-5, the V gene TRBV27, with a weak D call TRBD1 (6 bases). The CDR3 has 14 amino acids. V lost 3 bases to trimming and J lost 6 bases, with 12 bases between them. Germline CDR1 is MNHEY and CDR2 is SMNVEV (reference sequence).

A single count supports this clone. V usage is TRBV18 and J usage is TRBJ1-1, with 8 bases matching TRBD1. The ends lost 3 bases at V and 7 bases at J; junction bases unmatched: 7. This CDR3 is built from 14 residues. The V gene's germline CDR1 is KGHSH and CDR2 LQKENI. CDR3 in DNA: TGTGCCAGCTCACCCATGGACAGGGCCAATGAAGCTTTCTTT. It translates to CASSPMDRANEAFF.

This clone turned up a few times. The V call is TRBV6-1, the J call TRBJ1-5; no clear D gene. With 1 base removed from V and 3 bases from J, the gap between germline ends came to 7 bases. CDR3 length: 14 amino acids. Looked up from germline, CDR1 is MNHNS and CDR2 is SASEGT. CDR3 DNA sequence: TGTGCCAGCAGTGAAGTTCCCCACAATCAGCCCCAGCATTTT. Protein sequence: CASSEVPHNQPQHF.

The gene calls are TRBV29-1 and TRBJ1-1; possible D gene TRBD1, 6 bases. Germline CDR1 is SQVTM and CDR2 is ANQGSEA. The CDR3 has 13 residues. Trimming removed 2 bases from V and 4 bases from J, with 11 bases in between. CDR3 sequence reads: CSVEQGWATEAFF. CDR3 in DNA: TGCAGCGTTGAACAGGGGTGGGCCACTGAAGCTTTCTTT.

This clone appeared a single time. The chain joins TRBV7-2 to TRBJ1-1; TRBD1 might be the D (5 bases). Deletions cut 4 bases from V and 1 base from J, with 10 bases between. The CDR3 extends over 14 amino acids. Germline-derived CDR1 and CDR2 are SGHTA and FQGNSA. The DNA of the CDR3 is TGTGCCAGCAGCTCAGGACACTGGAACACTGAAGCTTTCTTT. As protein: CASSSGHWNTEAFF.

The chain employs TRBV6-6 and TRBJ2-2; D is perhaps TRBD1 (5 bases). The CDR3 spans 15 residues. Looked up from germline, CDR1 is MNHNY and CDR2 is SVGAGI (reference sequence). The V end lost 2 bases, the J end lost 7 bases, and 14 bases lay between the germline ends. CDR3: CASSYIAGAGGELFF. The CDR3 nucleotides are TGTGCCAGCAGTTACATCGCTGGGGCAGGCGGGGAGCTGTTTTTT.

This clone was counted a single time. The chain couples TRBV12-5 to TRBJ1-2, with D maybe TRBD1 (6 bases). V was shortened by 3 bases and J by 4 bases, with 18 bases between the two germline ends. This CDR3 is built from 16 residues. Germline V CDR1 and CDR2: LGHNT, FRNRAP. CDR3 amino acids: CASGFSGGGHGYGYTF. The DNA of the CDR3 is TGTGCTAGTGGTTTTTCTGGGGGCGGACATGGCTATGGCTACACCTTC.

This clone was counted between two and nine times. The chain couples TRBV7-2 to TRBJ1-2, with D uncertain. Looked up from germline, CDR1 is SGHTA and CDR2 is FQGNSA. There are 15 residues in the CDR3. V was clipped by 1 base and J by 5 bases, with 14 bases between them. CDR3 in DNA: TGTGCCAGCAGCTTAGTTGGAACAGCCGATTATGGCTACACCTTC. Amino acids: CASSLVGTADYGYTF.

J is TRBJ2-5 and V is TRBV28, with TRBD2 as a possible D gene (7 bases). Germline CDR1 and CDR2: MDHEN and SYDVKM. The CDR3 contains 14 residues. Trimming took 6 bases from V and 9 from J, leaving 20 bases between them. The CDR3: CASRGGATTRAQYF. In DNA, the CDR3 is TGTGCCAGCAGGGGGGGGGCCACTACACGGGCCCAGTACTTC.

The CDR3 loop reads CASSGDSNQPQHF. CDR3 DNA sequence: TGTGCCAGTAGTGGTGATAGCAATCAGCCCCAGCATTTT. V gene TRBV19 combines with J gene TRBJ1-5; D is uncertain. The CDR3 runs 13 residues. V was cut by 5 bases and J by 0 bases, with 5 bases left in between. Germline V gene sequence: CDR1 LNHDA, CDR2 SQIVND (reference sequence).

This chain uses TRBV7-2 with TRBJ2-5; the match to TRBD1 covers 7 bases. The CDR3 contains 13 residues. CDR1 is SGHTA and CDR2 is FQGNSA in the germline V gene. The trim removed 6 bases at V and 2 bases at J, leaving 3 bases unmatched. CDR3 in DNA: TGTGCCAGCAGAAGGACAGGACAAGAGACCCAGTACTTC. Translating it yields CASRRTGQETQYF.

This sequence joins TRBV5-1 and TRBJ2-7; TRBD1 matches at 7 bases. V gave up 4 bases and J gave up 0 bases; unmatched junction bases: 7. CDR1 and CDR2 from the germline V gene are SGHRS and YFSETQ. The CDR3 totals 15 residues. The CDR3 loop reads CASSPRTGSSYEQYF. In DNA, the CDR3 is TGCGCCAGCAGCCCTAGGACAGGAAGCTCCTACGAGCAGTACTTC.

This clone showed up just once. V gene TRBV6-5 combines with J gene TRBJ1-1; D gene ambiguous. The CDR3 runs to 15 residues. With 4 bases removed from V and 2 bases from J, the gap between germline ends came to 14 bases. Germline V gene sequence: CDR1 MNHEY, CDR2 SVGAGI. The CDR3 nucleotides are TGTGCCAGCAGTTCCCTAAATATACTAAACACTGAAGCTTTCTTT. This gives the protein CASSSLNILNTEAFF.

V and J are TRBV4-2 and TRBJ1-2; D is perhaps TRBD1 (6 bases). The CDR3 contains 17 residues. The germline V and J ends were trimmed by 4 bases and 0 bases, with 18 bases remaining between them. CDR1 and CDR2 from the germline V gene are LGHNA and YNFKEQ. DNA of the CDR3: TGTGCCAGCAGCCCCCTTGGACAGTCAACCTCTAACTATGGCTACACCTTC. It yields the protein CASSPLGQSTSNYGYTF.

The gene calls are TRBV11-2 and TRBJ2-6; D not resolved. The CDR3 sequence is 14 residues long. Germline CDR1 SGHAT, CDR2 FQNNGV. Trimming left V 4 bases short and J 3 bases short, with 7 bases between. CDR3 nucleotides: TGTGCCAGCAGCTGGTCGTTTGGGGCCAACGTCCTGACTTTC. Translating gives CASSWSFGANVLTF.

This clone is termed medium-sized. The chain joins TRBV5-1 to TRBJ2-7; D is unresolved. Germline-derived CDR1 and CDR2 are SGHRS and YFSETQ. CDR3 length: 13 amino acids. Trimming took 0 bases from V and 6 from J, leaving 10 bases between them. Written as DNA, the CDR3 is TGCGCCAGCAGCTTGGCGAGGCAGACCGAGCAGTACTTC. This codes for CASSLARQTEQYF. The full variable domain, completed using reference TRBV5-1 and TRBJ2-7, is KAGVTQTPRYLIKTRGQQVTLSCSPISGHRSVSWYQQTPGQGLQFLFEYFSETQRNKGNFPGRFSGRQFSNSRSEMNVSTLELGDSALYLCASSLARQTEQYFGPGTRLTVT.

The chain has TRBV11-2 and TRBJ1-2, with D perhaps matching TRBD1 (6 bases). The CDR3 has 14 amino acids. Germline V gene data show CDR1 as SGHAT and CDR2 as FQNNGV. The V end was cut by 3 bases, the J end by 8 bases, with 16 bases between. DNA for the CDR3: TGTGCCAGCAGCTTTAGTACGGCAGGGGAAGGCTACACCTTC. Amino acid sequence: CASSFSTAGEGYTF.

The CDR3 DNA reads TGTGCCAGCAGCCTACAGGGGGGCAAAGAGACCCAGTACTTC. Translating it yields CASSLQGGKETQYF. The chain combines TRBV7-2 with TRBJ2-5; 8 nucleotides line up with TRBD1. CDR3 length: 14 amino acids. Looked up from germline, CDR1 is SGHTA and CDR2 is FQGNSA. V was clipped by 5 bases and J by 3 bases; unmatched bases: 5.

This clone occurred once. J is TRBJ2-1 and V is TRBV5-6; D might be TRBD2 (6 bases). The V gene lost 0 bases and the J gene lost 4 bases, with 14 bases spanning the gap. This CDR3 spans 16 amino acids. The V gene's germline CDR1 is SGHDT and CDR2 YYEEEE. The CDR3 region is CASSLEGLPKYNEQFF. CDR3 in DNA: TGTGCCAGCAGCTTGGAGGGACTGCCCAAGTACAATGAGCAGTTCTTC.

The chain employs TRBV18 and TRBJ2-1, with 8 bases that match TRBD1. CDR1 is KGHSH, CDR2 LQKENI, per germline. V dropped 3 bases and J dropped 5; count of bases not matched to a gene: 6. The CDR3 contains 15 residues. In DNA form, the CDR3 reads TGTGCCAGCTCACCCCGACAGGGGACCAACAATGAGCAGTTCTTC. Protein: CASSPRQGTNNEQFF.